Described below is a single TCR beta chain sequence and its context. Its antigen is as yet unknown. This entry is derived from a study of cytomegalovirus exposure and HLA in healthy donors. Study results and caveats: The study labeled more than 150 TCR beta chains cytomegalovirus-associated. Later analysis associated a missense DCLRE1C variant with TCR beta V- and J-gene trimming. Further analysis, carried out later, found HLA-associated TCR beta chains more clonally expanded than equally common other chains. Using a false discovery rate of 0.05, a later analysis showed that 15,000 to 20,000 TCR beta sequences were associated with HLA alleles.

The study ran its PCR with 60 Vbeta and 13 Jbeta primers. The assay was immunoSEQ multiplex PCR, and TCRdb's table has in-frame clones only and misses some. The table records some 190,000 clones, roughly 85% of them present only once. V lost 6 bases and J 0 bases, leaving 15 bases between the germline ends. This CDR3 contains 15 residues. The germline gives CDR1 MNHNS, CDR2 SASEGT. The chain is built from TRBV6-1 and TRBJ2-7, with D tentatively TRBD2 (7 bases). The receptor was isolated from a boy aged 2 to 9 in good health and CMV-seronegative. Sequenced material: PBMCs. This chain's CDR3 is CASSGGLVSSYEQYV. The CDR3, as DNA: TGTGCCAGCAGCGGGGGGCTCGTGAGCTCCTACGAGCAGTACGTC.